This T cell receptor (beta chain) derives from a study of CD4+ T cells in melanoma. Germline V gene lookup returns CDR1 LGHNA and CDR2 YNFKEQ. The germline V and J ends were trimmed by 1 base and 6 bases, with 16 bases remaining between them. The CDR3 runs to 16 residues. As to this clone: The antigen is not known.

Study-level points and caveats: A reported correlation linked neoantigen-specific CD4+ T cells to CD8+, macrophage and B cell function. Neoantigen-specific CD4+ T cells in melanoma reportedly had diverse differentiation states.

This table comes from immunoSEQ multiplex PCR, and its TCRdb copy is limited to in-frame clones, with some not included. The sample comprises more than 90,000 clones, about 92% of which are singletons, and 3% to 4% rests with the top ten. This sequence originates from a human donor with melanoma. The chain couples TRBV4-2 to TRBJ1-3, with D perhaps TRBD1 (5 bases). Sequencing used peripheral blood. The CDR3 DNA reads TGTGCCAGCAGCCAAGTAGGGGCACAGGAGGCAAACACCATATATTTT. Residues: CASSQVGAQEANTIYF.